This is a list of T cell receptor beta chains from one sample in a study of blood T cell repertoires in COVID-19. Data came from immunoSEQ multiplex PCR; TCRdb stores just in-frame clones and leaves some out. Of approximately 200,000 clones in the sample, roughly four fifths were seen once. The sample taken for sequencing was PBMCs or T cells enriched from blood (not recorded which). The receptors were gathered from a woman in her thirties or forties with acute COVID-19. Each CDR3 is given with its conserved first and last residue. D genes are given only for firm matches. The size of a clone is reported for some rows only, either as once, few or many, or as a class for expanded clones.

size | J | V | D | CDR3 | DNA
- | TRBJ1-6 | TRBV7-5 | - | CVRSLASFCHPISSYNSPLHF | TGTGTCAGAAGCTTAGCGTCCTTTTGTCATCCAATTAGCTCCTATAATTCACCCCTCCACTTT
- | TRBJ1-2 | TRBV18 | - | CASSPPARPYGYTF | TGTGCCAGCTCACCACCGGCGCGGCCCTATGGCTACACCTTC
few | TRBJ2-7 | TRBV18 | TRBD2 | CASSPASGRTSYEQYF | TGTGCCAGCTCACCGGCCAGCGGGAGGACCTCCTACGAGCAGTACTTC
- | TRBJ1-1 | TRBV19 | - | CASSMSGATEAFF | TGTGCCAGTAGTATGTCGGGTGCTACTGAAGCTTTCTTT
- | TRBJ2-4 | TRBV6-2/TRBV6-3 | TRBD2 | CASSYEAGGEIQNIQYF | TGTGCCAGCAGTTATGAGGCGGGGGGAGAGATTCAAAACATTCAGTACTTC
few | TRBJ2-3 | TRBV5-1 | TRBD2 | CASSWGEVAGSTDTQYF | TGCGCCAGCAGCTGGGGCGAGGTAGCGGGCAGCACAGATACGCAGTATTTT
once | TRBJ1-1 | TRBV6-1 | - | CASSEASNTEAFF | TGTGCCAGCAGTGAAGCCTCGAACACTGAAGCTTTCTTT
- | TRBJ2-7 | TRBV7-9 | - | CASSLARSYEQYF | TGTGCCAGCAGCTTAGCGCGTAGCTACGAGCAGTACTTC
many | TRBJ1-5 | TRBV5-4 | - | CASSSDRTYVYSNQPQHF | TGTGCCAGCAGCAGCGACAGGACCTACGTTTATAGCAATCAGCCCCAGCATTTT
- | TRBJ2-1 | TRBV7-6 | TRBD2 | CASSLVLGRGGPGEQFF | TGTGCCAGCAGCTTAGTGCTGGGTCGGGGGGGCCCAGGGGAGCAGTTCTTC
- | TRBJ1-2 | TRBV19 | - | CASSINPGAGGYTF | TGTGCCAGTAGTATCAACCCAGGGGCCGGTGGCTACACCTTC